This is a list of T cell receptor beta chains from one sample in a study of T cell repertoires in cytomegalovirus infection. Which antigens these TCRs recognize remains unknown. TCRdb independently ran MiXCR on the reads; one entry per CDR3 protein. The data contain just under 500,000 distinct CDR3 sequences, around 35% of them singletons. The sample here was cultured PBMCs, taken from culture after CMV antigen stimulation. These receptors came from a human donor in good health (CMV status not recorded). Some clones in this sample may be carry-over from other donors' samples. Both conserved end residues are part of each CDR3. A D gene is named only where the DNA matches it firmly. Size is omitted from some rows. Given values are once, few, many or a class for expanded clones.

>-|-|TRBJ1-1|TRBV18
TGTGCCAGCTCACCCGACGCAGTGAACACTGAAGCTTTCTTT
CASSPDAVNTEAFF
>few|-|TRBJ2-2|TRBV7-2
TGTGCCAGCACCACGAACACCGGGGAGCTGTTTTTT
CASTTNTGELFF
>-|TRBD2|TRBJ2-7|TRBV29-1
TGCAGCGTTGAAGGGACTAGCGGTTTCTCCTACGAGCAGTACTTC
CSVEGTSGFSYEQYF
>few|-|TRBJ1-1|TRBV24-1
TGTGCCACCAGGGAAGGGATGAACACTGAAGCTTTCTTT
CATREGMNTEAFF
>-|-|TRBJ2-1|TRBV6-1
TGTGCCAGCAGGGACTATAGCTTGAGCTCCTACAATGAGCAGTTCTTC
CASRDYSLSSYNEQFF
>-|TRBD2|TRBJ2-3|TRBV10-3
TGTGCCACCCGTAGCGGGAGGCCAGATACGCAGTATTTT
CATRSGRPDTQYF
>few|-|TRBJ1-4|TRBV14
TGTGCCAGCAGCCAAGATGGAGTGGTTGAAAAACTGTTTTTT
CASSQDGVVEKLFF
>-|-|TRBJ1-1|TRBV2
TGTGCCAGCAGTGTACGTATACTGAACACTGAAGCTTTCTTT
CASSVRILNTEAFF
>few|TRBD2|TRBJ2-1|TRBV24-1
TGTGCCACCAGTACAACGGGAGGTCTCTACAATGAGCAGTTCTTC
CATSTTGGLYNEQFF
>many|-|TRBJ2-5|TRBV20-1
TGCAGTGCTAGGGGCGGGCCGAACCAAGAGACCCAGTACTTC
CSARGGPNQETQYF
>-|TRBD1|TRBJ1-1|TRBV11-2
TGTGCCAGCAGCTTTCTTGGCCAGGGGGCAAGGGCGGGCGAAGCTTTCTTT
CASSFLGQGARAGEAFF
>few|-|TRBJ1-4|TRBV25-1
TGTGCCAGCAGTGAAGAGTTAGGGCTTAAACTGTTTTTT
CASSEELGLKLFF
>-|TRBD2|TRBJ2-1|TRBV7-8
TGTGCCAGCAGCCGAACAATTTTAGCGGGAGCCTACAATGAGCAGTTCTTC
CASSRTILAGAYNEQFF
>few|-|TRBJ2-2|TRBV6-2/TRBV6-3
TGTGCCTCCCTGGGAGGCAACTCGTGGACAACCGGGGAGCTGTTTTTT
CASLGGNSWTTGELFF
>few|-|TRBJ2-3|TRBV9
TGTGCCAGCAGCGTAGACTTAACAGATACGCAGTATTTT
CASSVDLTDTQYF
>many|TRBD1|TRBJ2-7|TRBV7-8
TGTGCCAGCAGCTTAGTTCGACAGGGGATCTACGAGCAGTACTTC
CASSLVRQGIYEQYF
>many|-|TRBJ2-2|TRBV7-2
TGTGCCAGCAGCTCGGGGGCCGGGGAGCTGTTTTTT
CASSSGAGELFF
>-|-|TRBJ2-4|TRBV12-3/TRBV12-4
TGTGCCAGCAGTTCGACAGGCTCCAAAAACATTCAGTACTTC
CASSSTGSKNIQYF
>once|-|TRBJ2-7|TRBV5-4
TGTGCCAGCAGCCGTACGGAGTCCCACGAGCAGTACTTC
CASSRTESHEQYF
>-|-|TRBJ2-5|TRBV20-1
TGCAGTGCTAGTCCCTCACGGGTGGGAGAGACCCAGTACTTC
CSASPSRVGETQYF
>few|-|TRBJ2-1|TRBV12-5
TGTGCTAGTGGTTTTACCCTGTCAGAGCTAGCCTACAATGAGCAGTTCTTC
CASGFTLSELAYNEQFF
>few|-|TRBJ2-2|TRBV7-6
TGTGCCAGCAGCTTTTTTTCTGGGACCGGGGAGCTGTTTTTT
CASSFFSGTGELFF
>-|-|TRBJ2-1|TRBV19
TGTGCCAGTAGGAGGACCCTCTACAATGAGCAGTTCTTC
CASRRTLYNEQFF
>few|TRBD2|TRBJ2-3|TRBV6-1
TGTGCCAGCATGTATGGCGGGAGTTCTGATACGCAGTATTTT
CASMYGGSSDTQYF
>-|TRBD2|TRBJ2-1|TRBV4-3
TGCGCCAGCAGCCACCCCCCGGGAGGGGCCCGGAGGGACAATGAGCAGTTCTTC
CASSHPPGGARRDNEQFF
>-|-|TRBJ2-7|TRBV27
TGTGCCAGCAGTTTCACACCCTACTACGAGCAGTACTTC
CASSFTPYYEQYF
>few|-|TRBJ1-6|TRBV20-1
TGCAGTGCTAGCGAAGGGGGGTTTGACTCTTCACCCCTCCACTTT
CSASEGGFDSSPLHF
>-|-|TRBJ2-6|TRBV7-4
TGTGCCAGCAGCTCACAGGGGGGGTATGGGGCCAACGTCCTGACTTTC
CASSSQGGYGANVLTF
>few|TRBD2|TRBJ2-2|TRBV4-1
TGCGCCAGCAGCCACCGGACTAGCGGGAGAGGGAACACCGGGGAGCTGTTTTTT
CASSHRTSGRGNTGELFF
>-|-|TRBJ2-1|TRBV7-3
TGTGCCAGCAGCTTAGTGGGGGGCGGGAATGAGCAGTTCTTC
CASSLVGGGNEQFF
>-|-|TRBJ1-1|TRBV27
TGTGCCAGCAGTTTAGACAGGATAGGGACTGAAGCTTTCTTT
CASSLDRIGTEAFF
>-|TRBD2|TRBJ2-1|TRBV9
TGTGCCAGCAGCCTCGGGACTAGCGGGAGGATCGAGCAGTTCTTC
CASSLGTSGRIEQFF
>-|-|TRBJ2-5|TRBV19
TGTGCCAGTAGTGCCCCAGGGGAGACCCAGTACTTC
CASSAPGETQYF